This T cell receptor (beta chain) came from a study of T cell responses to AZD1222 COVID-19 vaccine. Background on the study: Analysis merged second doses at about 4 or about 12 weeks.

Libraries were prepared by immunoSEQ multiplex PCR; TCRdb keeps only in-frame clonotypes and omits some of them. The repertoire consists of roughly 150,000 clones, with 75% to 90% occurring once and the leading ten covering approximately 7.2%. In germline, CDR1 is SQVTM, CDR2 ANQGSEA. Trimming removed 1 base from V and 5 bases from J, with 17 bases in between. The CDR3 is 15 amino acids. The TCR originated in an adult in good health. The rearrangement uses TRBV29-1 and TRBJ2-5, with D perhaps TRBD1 or TRBD2 (5 bases each). The input for sequencing was peripheral blood, taken on day 0 of AZD1222 vaccination. The CDR3 is CSVEGQAGARETQYF. The CDR3 nucleotides read TGCAGCGTTGAAGGTCAGGCCGGGGCGAGGGAGACCCAGTACTTC.